This entry is about one T cell receptor beta chain. This entry is derived from a study of control samples from healthy donors and cancer patients. Repertoires were generated with immunoSEQ multiplex PCR, while TCRdb's copy carries only in-frame clones and drops some. The sample carries 140,000 to 150,000 clones, around 90% recorded once. The sample taken for sequencing was blood. This clonotype was obtained from a man between 25 and 39 years old in good health.

CDR3 protein: CSASGGLAGGPLETQYF. Here the CDR3 DNA reads TGCAGTGCTAGTGGGGGACTAGCGGGAGGGCCTCTAGAGACCCAGTACTTC. The chain couples TRBV20-1 to TRBJ2-5, with TRBD2 matching over 16 bases. V shed 3 bases, J shed 4 bases, and the junction held 8 bases outside the gene matches. The CDR3 has 17 residues. Per germline, CDR1 DFQATT and CDR2 SNEGSKA (reference sequence).